The 3 T cell receptor beta chains listed next were all sequenced from one sample in a study of technical replicates of blood from a few donors listed by TCRdb under 2017. The receptor library was made with the immunoSEQ multiplex PCR assay. The source is immuneACCESS, and TCRdb retained only in-frame sequences with V and J called. Part of the clones is not carried over; for the studies checked, unresolved V genes explain less than half of this, and the remainder is unexplained. Recorded for this sample are approximately 81,000 clones; 96% of them occurred a single time. Together, the top ten hold roughly 0.34% of the sample. The sequenced material came from T cells isolated from PBMCs. The receptors stem from a human donor in good health.

The chain employs TRBV10-3 and TRBJ2-1, with D hard to call. This CDR3 is built from 18 residues. The V and J ends lost 6 bases and 7 bases respectively, with 28 bases between them. Germline V gene lookup returns CDR1 ENHRY and CDR2 SYGVKD. This CDR3 reads CAIRANVNRRKEVNEQFF. The CDR3 nucleotides read TGTGCCATCAGGGCTAACGTAAATCGACGCAAAGAGGTGAATGAGCAGTTCTTC.

The chain couples TRBV2 to TRBJ1-5, with D possibly matching TRBD1 (6 bases). The germline V gene has CDR1 SNHLY and CDR2 FYNNEI. This CDR3 contains 14 residues. V was clipped by 6 bases and J by 3 bases, with 12 bases between them. As DNA, the CDR3 is TGTGCCAGCAGCCACGGACAGCTCAATCAGCCCCAGCATTTT. Its translation: CASSHGQLNQPQHF.

This chain links TRBV2 with TRBJ1-2; D unclear. The ends were cut back, 3 bases at V and 3 bases at J, with 8 bases in the middle. Per the germline V gene, CDR1 is SNHLY and CDR2 is FYNNEI. There are 13 residues in the CDR3. This chain's CDR3 is CASSDGQYYGYTF. CDR3 bases: TGTGCCAGCAGTGATGGTCAGTACTATGGCTACACCTTC.